A single sample gave rise to the 32 T cell receptor beta chains below, sequenced in a study of blood T cell repertoires in COVID-19 (dated by TCRdb to the early 2020s). Library prep was done by the immunoSEQ multiplex PCR assay. TCRdb took over this immuneACCESS table, retaining in-frame rearrangements with V and J assigned. Such tables are incomplete; in checked studies, under half of the missing clones stem from an unresolved V gene, and the remainder is unexplained. The sample table contains 200,000 to 250,000 clones; only one count was recorded for around 80% of them. The top ten constitute about 1.3% of the sample. Sequenced: peripheral blood. These receptors came from a woman under 40 with COVID-19, enrolled during active disease.

This clone was detected once. J is TRBJ1-4 and V is TRBV19; D is uncertain. CDR1 LNHDA and CDR2 SQIVND come from the germline V gene (reference sequence). With 5 bases removed from V and 8 bases from J, the gap between germline ends came to 6 bases. The CDR3 sequence is 11 residues long. The CDR3 region has the DNA TGTGCCAGTAGTCGGGAAGAAAAACTGTTTTTT. This gives the protein CASSREEKLFF.

The rearrangement uses TRBV27 and TRBJ2-5; 7 nucleotides match TRBD2. V trimming: 2 bases; J trimming: 4 bases; junction bases outside the gene matches: 4. This CDR3 has 14 amino acids. Germline V gene lookup returns CDR1 MNHEY and CDR2 SMNVEV (reference sequence). The CDR3 region is CASSLVLAAETQYF. Here the CDR3 DNA reads TGTGCCAGCAGTTTAGTTCTAGCGGCAGAGACCCAGTACTTC.

This clone showed up just once. This chain links TRBV19 with TRBJ1-5; 12 bases fit TRBD1. V shed 5 bases and J 0 bases; nucleotides not matched to a gene: 17. CDR1 and CDR2 from the germline V gene are LNHDA and SQIVND (reference sequence). The CDR3 sequence is 21 residues long. CDR3 amino acids: CASSVLGTGTGGGHSNQPQHF. The CDR3 nucleotides are TGTGCCAGTAGTGTTCTTGGCACCGGGACAGGGGGCGGTCATAGCAATCAGCCCCAGCATTTT.

This chain links TRBV12-3 or TRBV12-4 with TRBJ1-2; D unresolved. V shed 5 bases and J shed 4 bases, with 8 bases lying between them. CDR3 length equals 12 residues. The CDR3 nucleotides read TGTGCCAGCAGTCCCAGTCCCTATGGCTACACCTTC. Encoded protein: CASSPSPYGYTF.

This chain uses TRBV2 with TRBJ2-5; 9 nucleotides agree with TRBD2. V dropped 3 bases and J dropped 9; count of bases not matched to a gene: 11. CDR3 length: 15 amino acids. CDR1 and CDR2 (germline): SNHLY, FYNNEI. The CDR3 reads CASSEERGDLVAQYF. The DNA of the CDR3 is TGTGCCAGCAGTGAGGAGCGGGGGGACTTGGTGGCCCAGTACTTC.

The chain combines TRBV15 with TRBJ1-2, with 7 bases aligning to TRBD1. In germline, CDR1 is LNHNV, CDR2 YYDKDF (reference sequence). The CDR3 has 13 amino acids. V dropped 9 bases and J dropped 4; count of bases not matched to a gene: 8. CDR3 residues: CATGGGGIYGYTF. CDR3 coding DNA: TGTGCCACGGGTGGAGGGGGCATCTATGGCTACACCTTC.

The chain is built from TRBV9 and TRBJ2-1; D is perhaps TRBD1 (6 bases). Between the trimmed V and J ends, which lost 2 bases and 0 bases, there was a span of 9 bases. CDR1 is SGDLS and CDR2 is YYNGEE in the germline V gene. This CDR3 is built from 15 residues. CDR3 nucleotide sequence: TGTGCCAGCAGCGTCACAGGGATCTCCTACAATGAGCAGTTCTTC. Translating gives CASSVTGISYNEQFF.

The CDR3 DNA sequence: TGTGCCAGCAGTCCGCTCACTGGGAGCACCGGGGAGCTGTTTTTT. Translating gives CASSPLTGSTGELFF. The chain couples TRBV6-5 to TRBJ2-2, with D perhaps matching TRBD2 (5 bases). CDR3 size: 15 residues. CDR1 MNHEY and CDR2 SVGAGI come from the germline V gene. V lost 5 bases and J lost 4, with 14 bases in between.

This chain uses TRBV5-4 with TRBJ2-6; tentative D call: TRBD1 (6 bases). From germline, CDR1 is SGHNT and CDR2 YYREEE (reference sequence). The V end was cut by 0 bases, the J end by 0 bases, with 10 bases between. This CDR3 spans 17 amino acids. The CDR3 coding sequence is TGTGCCAGCAGCTTGGTTGGGGGCGCCTCTGGGGCCAACGTCCTGACTTTC. Protein: CASSLVGGASGANVLTF.

A single count supports this clone. The J gene is TRBJ1-2, the V gene TRBV11-2; D remains unclear. This CDR3 contains 16 residues. Germline CDR1 SGHAT, CDR2 FQNNGV. Deletions cut 1 base from V and 0 bases from J, with 12 bases between. The DNA for the CDR3 is TGTGCCAGCAGCTTAGGTTCCACGGTGACTAACTATGGCTACACCTTC. Encoded protein: CASSLGSTVTNYGYTF.

The chain uses TRBV6-5 and TRBJ1-2; 7 nucleotides align to TRBD1. Germline trimming cut 6 bases from V and 7 bases from J; bases unmatched to any gene: 8. Germline loops: CDR1 MNHEY, CDR2 SVGAGI. This CDR3 is 13 amino acids long. CDR3 sequence reads: CASRPTGAGGYTF. Written as DNA, the CDR3 is TGTGCCAGCAGACCTACAGGGGCGGGTGGCTACACCTTC.

The chain employs TRBV28 and TRBJ2-7; D perhaps matches TRBD2 (5 bases). This CDR3 is built from 15 residues. CDR1 and CDR2 (germline): MDHEN, SYDVKM. V shed 6 bases and J shed 1 base, with 16 bases lying between them. The CDR3 region has the DNA TGTGCCAGCAGACACACCGGGGTCACTTCCTACGAGCAGTACTTC. Translated: CASRHTGVTSYEQYF.

The chain couples TRBV7-3 to TRBJ2-5; tentative D call: TRBD2 (6 bases). The V gene's germline CDR1 is SGHTA and CDR2 FQGTGA. The CDR3 is 14 amino acids. V lost 5 bases and J lost 3, with 13 bases in between. CDR3 sequence reads: CASSLGRGKETQYF. CDR3 bases: TGTGCCAGCAGCCTTGGCCGGGGGAAAGAGACCCAGTACTTC.

The chain carries TRBV6-5 and TRBJ2-2, with D uncertain. V was shortened by 2 bases and J by 4 bases, with 5 bases between the two germline ends. Looked up from germline, CDR1 is MNHEY and CDR2 is SVGAGI. The CDR3 has 13 residues. As DNA, the CDR3 is TGTGCCAGCAGTTACGACATCACCGGGGAGCTGTTTTTT. Protein sequence: CASSYDITGELFF.

V usage is TRBV7-9 and J usage is TRBJ2-3, with D possibly matching TRBD2 (5 bases). The CDR3 spans 12 residues. The ends were cut back, 5 bases at V and 6 bases at J, with 9 bases in the middle. Germline CDR1 and CDR2: SEHNR and FQNEAQ (reference sequence). In nucleotides, the CDR3 is TGTGCCAGCAGCGGGGAGACGGATACGCAGTATTTT. This encodes CASSGETDTQYF.

The J gene is TRBJ1-4, the V gene TRBV25-1; D unclear. V lost 1 base to trimming and J lost 8 bases, with 14 bases between them. Germline CDR1 reads MGHDK; CDR2 reads SYGVNS. This CDR3 spans 15 amino acids. This CDR3 is CASSESPGLGEKLFF. The CDR3 DNA reads TGTGCCAGCAGTGAATCCCCAGGCCTGGGCGAAAAACTGTTTTTT.

The chain couples TRBV5-5 to TRBJ2-2, with 10 bases matching TRBD2. This CDR3 spans 18 amino acids. After removal of 4 bases from V and 1 base from J, the junction contained 10 bases not matched to a gene. CDR1 is SGHKS and CDR2 is YYEKEE in the germline V gene (reference sequence). The CDR3 region is CASSPRVAGGLNTGELFF. The CDR3 DNA follows: TGTGCCAGCAGCCCACGGGTAGCGGGGGGCCTGAACACCGGGGAGCTGTTTTTT.

V is TRBV6-5 and J is TRBJ1-4; D might be TRBD1 (6 bases). Germline CDR1 MNHEY, CDR2 SVGAGI. The ends were cut back, 5 bases at V and 8 bases at J, with 12 bases in the middle. This CDR3 is 13 amino acids long. The CDR3 loop reads CASSRTVPEKLFF. CDR3 nucleotide sequence: TGTGCCAGCAGTCGGACAGTCCCCGAAAAACTGTTTTTT.

Details on this clone: This CDR3 is also generated by other DNA sequences in the sample. The chain employs TRBV7-9 and TRBJ2-5, with TRBD2 matching 7 bases. The germline V gene has CDR1 SEHNR and CDR2 FQNEAQ (reference sequence). The V and J ends lost 1 base and 3 bases, in that order; junction bases with no gene match: 2. The CDR3 runs 14 residues. The CDR3 region is CASSLGLAEETQYF. The CDR3 nucleotides are TGTGCCAGCAGCTTAGGCCTAGCGGAAGAGACCCAGTACTTC.

The chain employs TRBV9 and TRBJ2-5; the match to TRBD2 covers 7 bases. Germline CDR1 and CDR2: SGDLS and YYNGEE. V dropped 0 bases and J dropped 2; count of bases not matched to a gene: 7. The CDR3 sequence is 16 residues long. Here the CDR3 DNA reads TGTGCCAGCAGCGTAGAGTCTGCGGGAGATCAAGAGACCCAGTACTTC. Encoded protein: CASSVESAGDQETQYF.

The V call is TRBV3-1 (or the pseudogene TRBV3-2), the J call TRBJ2-1; 12 nucleotides agree with TRBD2. The CDR3 consists of 16 residues. The junction had 6 bases not matched to a gene; V was cut back by 0 bases and J by 9 bases. In germline, CDR1 is LGHDT, CDR2 YNNKEL (reference sequence). CDR3 coding DNA: TGTGCCAGCAGCCAAGACGCTAGCGGGGGGGCAGGTGAGCAGTTCTTC. This codes for CASSQDASGGAGEQFF.

The chain is built from TRBV13 and TRBJ2-7, with D tentatively TRBD2 (6 bases). This CDR3 contains 11 residues. CDR1 and CDR2 from the germline V gene are PRHDT and FYEKMQ (reference sequence). Trimming took off 2 bases at V and 9 bases at J, with 8 bases between the two ends. The CDR3 spells CASSLREAQYF. CDR3 DNA: TGTGCCAGCAGCTTAAGGGAGGCGCAGTACTTC.

Notes on this clone: At one end, the junction sequence differs from germline, possibly due to a read error. J is TRBJ2-6 and V is TRBV18; TRBD2 aligns across 7 bases. Looked up from germline, CDR1 is KGHSH and CDR2 is LQKENI. The CDR3 sequence is 16 residues long. The CDR3 nucleotides read TGTGCCAGCTCACCGTGGGGGGGTGATGGGGCCAATGTCCTGACTTTC. This codes for CASSPWGGDGANVLTF.

The chain links TRBV6-2 or TRBV6-3 to TRBJ1-4, with a tentative D call TRBD1 (5 bases). V was shortened by 4 bases and J by 0 bases, with 12 bases between the two germline ends. Germline assignment: CDR1 MNHEY and CDR2 SVGEGT. The CDR3 length is 16 residues. In DNA, the CDR3 is TGTGCCAGCAGTTCCCTTCGACAGTCAACTAATGAAAAACTGTTTTTT. Its translation: CASSSLRQSTNEKLFF.

The genes are TRBV9 and TRBJ2-6; possibly TRBD2 for D (5 bases). Germline assignment: CDR1 SGDLS and CDR2 YYNGEE. This CDR3 is 17 amino acids long. V lost 0 bases, J lost 1 base, and 11 bases lay in between. The CDR3 spells CASSVATTGSGANVLTF. In DNA form, the CDR3 reads TGTGCCAGCAGCGTAGCTACAACGGGGTCTGGGGCCAACGTCCTGACTTTC.

The rearrangement joins TRBV7-3 to TRBJ1-2, with 8 bases that match TRBD1. The germline CDR1 and CDR2 sequences are SGHTA and FQGTGA. This CDR3 is built from 14 residues. Unmatched junction bases numbered 6, after V lost 5 bases and J lost 4 bases. The CDR3 spells CASSPRTGIYGYTF. The CDR3, as DNA: TGTGCCAGCAGCCCAAGGACAGGGATCTATGGCTACACCTTC.

The rearrangement joins TRBV7-2 to TRBJ2-5, with D maybe TRBD1 (5 bases). The CDR3 contains 13 residues. Trimming pared 5 bases from V and 1 base from J, leaving 8 bases between. The germline CDR1 and CDR2 sequences are SGHTA and FQGNSA. In DNA, the CDR3 is TGTGCCAGCAGCAGGGGATTCCAAGAGACCCAGTACTTC. Amino acids: CASSRGFQETQYF.

The chain links TRBV2 to TRBJ2-4; D might be TRBD1 (6 bases). V was pared by 4 bases and J by 4 bases, with 17 bases between. The CDR3 has 16 residues. The germline V gene has CDR1 SNHLY and CDR2 FYNNEI. The DNA of the CDR3 is TGTGCCAGCAGTGCTTATCGGACAGCAGAAAAAAACATTCAGTACTTC. Translation: CASSAYRTAEKNIQYF.

This clone was seen a few times. This chain connects TRBV2 to TRBJ2-7, with 11 bases identical to TRBD2. The germline V gene has CDR1 SNHLY and CDR2 FYNNEI. The CDR3 covers 14 residues. Unmatched junction bases numbered 2, after V lost 3 bases and J lost 4 bases. The DNA for the CDR3 is TGTGCCAGCAGTGAGATAGCGGGAGGGTACGAGCAGTACTTC. It encodes CASSEIAGGYEQYF.

The V and J genes are TRBV5-5 and TRBJ2-2; D is unresolved. Trimming stripped 0 bases from V and 2 bases from J, with 5 bases between. This CDR3 is built from 14 residues. Looked up from germline, CDR1 is SGHKS and CDR2 is YYEKEE (reference sequence). CDR3 region: CASSLALNTGELFF. For the CDR3, the DNA is TGTGCCAGCAGCTTGGCCCTCAACACCGGGGAGCTGTTTTTT.

The gene calls are TRBV12-3 or TRBV12-4 and TRBJ2-5, with 7 bases that match TRBD1. Trimming removed 6 bases from V and 7 bases from J; junction bases left unmatched: 8. There are 13 residues in the CDR3. The CDR3 spells CASRPGQVGTQYF. The CDR3, as DNA: TGTGCCAGCAGACCAGGACAGGTTGGGACCCAGTACTTC.

V gene TRBV13 combines with J gene TRBJ2-2; D gene uncertain. The CDR3 covers 16 residues. Germline V CDR1 and CDR2: PRHDT, FYEKMQ (reference sequence). Between the trimmed V and J ends, which lost 2 bases and 5 bases, there was a span of 15 bases. The CDR3 DNA follows: TGTGCCAGCAGCTTATTTGGAGATGATTGGACCGGGGAGCTGTTTTTT. Encoded protein: CASSLFGDDWTGELFF. Looking up the rest from reference TRBV13 and TRBJ2-2 gives the full variable domain: AAGVIQSPRHLIKEKRETATLKCYPIPRHDTVYWYQQGPGQDPQFLISFYEKMQSDKGSIPDRFSAQQFSDYHSELNMSSLELGDSALYFCASSLFGDDWTGELFFGEGSRLTVL.